The T cell receptor beta chain described here comes from a study of patients and donors after allogeneic stem cell transplantation. This clonotype was picked up a small number of times. Germline V gene lookup returns CDR1 KGHSH and CDR2 LQKENI. CDR3 length equals 18 residues. The junction had 15 bases not matched to a gene; V was cut back by 1 base and J by 6 bases. TCRdb called the RT-PCR reads again in MiXCR, with one record for every CDR3 protein. The table lists hundreds of thousands of distinct CDR3 sequences, 16% of them singletons, with just over 7% in the top ten. This clonotype was obtained from a human donor who was either an allogeneic HSCT recipient or a stem cell or donor lymphocyte infusion donor (not recorded which). It is not recorded whose cells these are; they may come from a transplant donor. This chain links TRBV18 with TRBJ2-5, with TRBD2 matching 9 bases. The sample consisted of blood, either unsorted or a sorted T cell fraction (not recorded which). As DNA, the CDR3 is TGTGCCAGCTCACCACGAAGCGGCGGGAGGGCCCTTGGAAAGACCCAGTACTTC. It is translated as CASSPRSGGRALGKTQYF.